The entry below describes one TCR beta chain. Its antigen is as yet unknown. Unique molecular identifiers were added to individual cDNA molecules. A single record per CDR3 protein comes from TCRdb applying MiXCR to the 5' RACE reads. The sample has 70,000 to 90,000 distinct CDR3 sequences, roughly 10% seen once. These data come from a study of early T cells in non-severe SARS-CoV-2 infection. Study information: Chains stayed unpaired after sequencing of bulk RNA from unsorted whole blood.

Study-wide findings and caveats: VDJdb matching favored anti-spike CD8 responses, missing private and CD4 specificities.

Sequencing was performed on whole blood. The origin of this receptor is an adult who was a healthcare worker with PCR-confirmed SARS-CoV-2 infection or an uninfected control (not recorded which).

This chain's CDR3 is CSAYRTEQETQYF. CDR3 nucleotide sequence: TGCAGTGCCTACAGGACAGAACAAGAGACCCAGTACTTC. This chain links TRBV20-1 with TRBJ2-5; perhaps TRBD1 as D (6 bases). This CDR3 spans 13 amino acids. Germline V lookup: CDR1 DFQATT, CDR2 SNEGSKA (reference sequence). V lost 6 bases and J lost 2, with 13 bases in between.